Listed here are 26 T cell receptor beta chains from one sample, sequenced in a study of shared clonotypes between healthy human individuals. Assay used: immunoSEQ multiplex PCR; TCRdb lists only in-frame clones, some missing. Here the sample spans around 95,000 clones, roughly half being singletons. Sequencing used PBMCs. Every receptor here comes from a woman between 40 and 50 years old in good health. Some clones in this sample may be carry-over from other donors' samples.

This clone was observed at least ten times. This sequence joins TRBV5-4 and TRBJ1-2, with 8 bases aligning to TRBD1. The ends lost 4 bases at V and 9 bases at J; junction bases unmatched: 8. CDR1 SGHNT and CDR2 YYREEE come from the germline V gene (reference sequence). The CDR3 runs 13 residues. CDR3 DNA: TGTGCCAGCAGCGGAGGGACAGGAGAACGCTACACCTTC. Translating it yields CASSGGTGERYTF.

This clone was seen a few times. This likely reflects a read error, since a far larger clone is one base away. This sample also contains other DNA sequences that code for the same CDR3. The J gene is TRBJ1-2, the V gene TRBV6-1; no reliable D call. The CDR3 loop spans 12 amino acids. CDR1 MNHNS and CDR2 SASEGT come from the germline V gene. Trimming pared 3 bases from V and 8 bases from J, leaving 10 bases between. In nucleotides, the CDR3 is TGTGCCAGCAGTGACCCTCCACACGGCTACACCTTC. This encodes CASSDPPHGYTF.

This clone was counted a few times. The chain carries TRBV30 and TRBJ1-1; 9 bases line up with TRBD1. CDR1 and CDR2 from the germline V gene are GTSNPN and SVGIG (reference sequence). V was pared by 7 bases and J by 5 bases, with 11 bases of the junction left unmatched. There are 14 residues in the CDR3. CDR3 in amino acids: CASHLGTGRTEAFF. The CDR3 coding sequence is TGTGCCTCCCACCTAGGGACAGGGAGAACTGAAGCTTTCTTT.

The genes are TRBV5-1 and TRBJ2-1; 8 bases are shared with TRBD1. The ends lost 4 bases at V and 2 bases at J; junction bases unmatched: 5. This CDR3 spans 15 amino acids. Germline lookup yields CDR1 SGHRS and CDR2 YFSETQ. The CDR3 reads CASSGGQGAYNEQFF. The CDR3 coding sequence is TGCGCCAGCAGCGGAGGACAGGGTGCCTACAATGAGCAGTTCTTC. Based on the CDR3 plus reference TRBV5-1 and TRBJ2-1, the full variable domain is KAGVTQTPRYLIKTRGQQVTLSCSPISGHRSVSWYQQTPGQGLQFLFEYFSETQRNKGNFPGRFSGRQFSNSRSEMNVSTLELGDSALYLCASSGGQGAYNEQFFGPGTRLTVL.

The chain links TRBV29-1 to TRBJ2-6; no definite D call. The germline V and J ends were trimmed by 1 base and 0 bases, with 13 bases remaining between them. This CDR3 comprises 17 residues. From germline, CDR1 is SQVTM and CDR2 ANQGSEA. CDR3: CSVEGRTASSGANVLTF. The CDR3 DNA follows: TGCAGCGTTGAAGGGAGAACCGCTAGCTCTGGGGCCAACGTCCTGACTTTC.

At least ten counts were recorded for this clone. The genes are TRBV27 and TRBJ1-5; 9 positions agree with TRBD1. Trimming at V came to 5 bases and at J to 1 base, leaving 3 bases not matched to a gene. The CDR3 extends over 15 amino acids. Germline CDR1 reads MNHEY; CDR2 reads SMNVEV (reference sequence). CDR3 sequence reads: CASSTGQGSNQPQHF. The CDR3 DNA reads TGTGCCAGCAGTACGGGACAGGGCAGCAATCAGCCCCAGCATTTT.

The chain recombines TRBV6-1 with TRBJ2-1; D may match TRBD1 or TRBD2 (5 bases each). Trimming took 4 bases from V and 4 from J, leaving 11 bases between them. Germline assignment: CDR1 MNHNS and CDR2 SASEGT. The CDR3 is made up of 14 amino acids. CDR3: CASSAGGDYNEQFF. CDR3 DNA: TGTGCCAGCAGTGCTGGGGGTGATTACAATGAGCAGTTCTTC.

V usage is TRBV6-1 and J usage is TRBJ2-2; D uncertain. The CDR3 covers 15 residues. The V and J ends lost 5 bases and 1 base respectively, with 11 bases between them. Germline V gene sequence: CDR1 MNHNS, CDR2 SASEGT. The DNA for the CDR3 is TGTGCCAGCAGTTTTGCCGGACGGAACACCGGGGAGCTGTTTTTT. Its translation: CASSFAGRNTGELFF.

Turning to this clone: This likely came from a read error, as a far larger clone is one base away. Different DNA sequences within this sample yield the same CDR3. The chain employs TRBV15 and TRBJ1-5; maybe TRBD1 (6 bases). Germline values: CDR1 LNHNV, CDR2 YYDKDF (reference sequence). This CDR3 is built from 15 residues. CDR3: CATSTAHRAFQPQHF. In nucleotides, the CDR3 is TGTGCCACTAGCACCGCGCACAGGGCGTTTCAGCCCCAGCATTTT. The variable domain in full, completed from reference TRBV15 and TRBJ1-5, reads DAMVIQNPRYQVTQFGKPVTLSCSQTLNHNVMYWYQQKSSQAPKLLFHYYDKDFNNEADTPDNFQSRRPNTSFCFLDIRSPGLGDTAMYLCATSTAHRAFQPQHFGDGTRLSIL.

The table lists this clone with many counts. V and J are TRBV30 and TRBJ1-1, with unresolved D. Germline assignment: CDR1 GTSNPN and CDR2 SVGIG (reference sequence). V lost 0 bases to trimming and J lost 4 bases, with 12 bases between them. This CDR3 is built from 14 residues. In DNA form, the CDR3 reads TGTGCCTGGAGTGTACGGAGTGGCAGCACTGAAGCTTTCTTT. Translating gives CAWSVRSGSTEAFF.

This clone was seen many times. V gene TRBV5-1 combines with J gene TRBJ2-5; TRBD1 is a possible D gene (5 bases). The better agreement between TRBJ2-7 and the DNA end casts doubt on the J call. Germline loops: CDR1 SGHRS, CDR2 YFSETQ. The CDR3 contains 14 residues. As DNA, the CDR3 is TGCGCCAGCAGCTTCCAGGGCGGCTCCTACGAGCAGTACTTC. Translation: CASSFQGGSYEQYF.

In DNA, the CDR3 is TGTGCCAGCAGTGACAGGGAATTAGCCGGGGAGCTGTTTTTT. Translated, it gives CASSDRELAGELFF. This chain joins TRBV2 and TRBJ2-2; maybe TRBD1 (5 bases). V lost 3 bases, J lost 6 bases, and 11 bases lay in between. The CDR3 is 14 residues long. CDR1 is SNHLY and CDR2 is FYNNEI in the germline V gene.

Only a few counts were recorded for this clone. CDR3 loop: CASSYPGLYSGNTIYF. CDR3 DNA sequence: TGTGCCAGCAGCTACCCCGGGCTGTACTCTGGAAACACCATATATTTT. The J gene is TRBJ1-3, the V gene TRBV7-9, with unresolved D. Germline V gene sequence: CDR1 SEHNR, CDR2 FQNEAQ (reference sequence). V lost 4 bases and J 0 bases, leaving 13 bases between the germline ends. This CDR3 is 16 amino acids long.

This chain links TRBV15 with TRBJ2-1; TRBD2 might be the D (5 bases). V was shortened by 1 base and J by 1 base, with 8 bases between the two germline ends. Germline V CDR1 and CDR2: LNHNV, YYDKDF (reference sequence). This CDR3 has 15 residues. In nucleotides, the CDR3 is TGTGCCACCAGCAGAGTAAGCGGATCCTACAATGAGCAGTTCTTC. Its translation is CATSRVSGSYNEQFF.

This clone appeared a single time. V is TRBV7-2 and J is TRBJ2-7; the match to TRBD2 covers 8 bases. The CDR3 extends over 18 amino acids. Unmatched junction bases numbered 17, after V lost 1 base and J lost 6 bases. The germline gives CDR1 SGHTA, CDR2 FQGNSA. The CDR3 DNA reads TGTGCCAGCAGCTTAGTATTGGGGGTGGCGGGAGGTCTCTCCGAGCAGTACTTC. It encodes CASSLVLGVAGGLSEQYF.

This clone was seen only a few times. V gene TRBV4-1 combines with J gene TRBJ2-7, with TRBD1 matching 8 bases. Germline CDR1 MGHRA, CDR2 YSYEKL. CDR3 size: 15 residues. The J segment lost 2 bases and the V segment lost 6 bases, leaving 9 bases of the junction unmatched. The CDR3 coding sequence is TGCGCCAGCAGACCCGGACAGGGTCGTACCTACGAGCAGTACTTC. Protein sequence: CASRPGQGRTYEQYF.

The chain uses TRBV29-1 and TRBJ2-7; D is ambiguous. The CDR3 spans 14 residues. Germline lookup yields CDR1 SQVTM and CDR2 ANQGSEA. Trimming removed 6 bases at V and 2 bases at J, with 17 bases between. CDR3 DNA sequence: TGCAGCGTGAGGCTAGGGAAAGGAGCCTACGAGCAGTACTTC. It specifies CSVRLGKGAYEQYF.

CDR3 nucleotides: TGTGCCAGCAGCTCTCCCCGGGACAGGTATTATAGCAATCAGCCCCAGCATTTT. It encodes CASSSPRDRYYSNQPQHF. The chain employs TRBV28 and TRBJ1-5, with TRBD1 identical over 8 bases. CDR3 length: 18 residues. CDR1 and CDR2 (germline): MDHEN, SYDVKM. Trimming cost V 6 bases and J 0 bases; bases outside gene matches: 13.

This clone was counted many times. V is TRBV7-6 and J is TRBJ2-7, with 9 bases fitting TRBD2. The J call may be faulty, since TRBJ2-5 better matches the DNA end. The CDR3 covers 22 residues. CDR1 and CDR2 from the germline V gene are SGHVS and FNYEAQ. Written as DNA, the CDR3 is TGTGCCAGCAGCTTAGCAAGGAGGGGGCCAAAAGCGGGAGGACCTTACCAAGAGACCCAGTACTTC. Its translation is CASSLARRGPKAGGPYQETQYF.

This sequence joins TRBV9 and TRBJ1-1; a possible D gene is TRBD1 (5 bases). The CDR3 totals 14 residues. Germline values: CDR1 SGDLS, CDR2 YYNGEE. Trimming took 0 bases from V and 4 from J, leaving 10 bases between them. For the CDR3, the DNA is TGTGCCAGCAGCGTAGGTGGGGGAGGCACTGAAGCTTTCTTT. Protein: CASSVGGGGTEAFF.

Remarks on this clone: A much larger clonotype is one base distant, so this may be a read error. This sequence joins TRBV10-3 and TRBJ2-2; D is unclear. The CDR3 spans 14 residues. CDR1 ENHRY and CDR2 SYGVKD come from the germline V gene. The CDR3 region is CAVSEFEDSGELFF. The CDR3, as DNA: TGTGCCGTCAGTGAATTCGAGGATTCCGGGGAGCTGTTTTTT.

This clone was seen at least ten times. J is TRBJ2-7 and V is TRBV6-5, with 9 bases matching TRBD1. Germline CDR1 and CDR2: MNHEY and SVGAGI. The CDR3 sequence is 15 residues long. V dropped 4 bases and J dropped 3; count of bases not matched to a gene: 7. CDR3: CASSLAGQGSYEQYF. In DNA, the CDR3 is TGTGCCAGCAGTTTGGCGGGACAGGGAAGCTACGAGCAGTACTTC.

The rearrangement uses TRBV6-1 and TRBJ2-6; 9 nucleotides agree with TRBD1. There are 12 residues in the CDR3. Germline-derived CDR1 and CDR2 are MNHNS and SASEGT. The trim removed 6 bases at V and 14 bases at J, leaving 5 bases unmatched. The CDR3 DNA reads TGTGCCAGCAGCCAGGGACAGGGCATCCTGACTTTC. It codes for CASSQGQGILTF.

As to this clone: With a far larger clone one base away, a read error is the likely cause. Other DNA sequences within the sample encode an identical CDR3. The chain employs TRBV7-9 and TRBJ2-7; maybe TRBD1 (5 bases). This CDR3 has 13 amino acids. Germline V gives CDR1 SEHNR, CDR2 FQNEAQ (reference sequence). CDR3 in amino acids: CASSLGVGPRPYF. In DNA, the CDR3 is TGTGCCAGCAGTTTAGGGGTTGGGCCCAGGCCGTACTTC.

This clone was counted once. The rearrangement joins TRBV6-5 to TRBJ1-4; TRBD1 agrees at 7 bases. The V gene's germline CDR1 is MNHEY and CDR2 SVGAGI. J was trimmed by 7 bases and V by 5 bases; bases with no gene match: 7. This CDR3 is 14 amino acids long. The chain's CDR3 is CASSADRAGEKLFF. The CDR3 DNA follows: TGTGCCAGCAGTGCCGACAGGGCGGGTGAAAAACTGTTTTTT.

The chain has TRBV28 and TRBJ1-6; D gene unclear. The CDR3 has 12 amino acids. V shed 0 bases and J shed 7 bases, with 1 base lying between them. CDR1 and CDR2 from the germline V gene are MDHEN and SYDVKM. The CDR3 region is CASSLWNSPLHF. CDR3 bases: TGTGCCAGCAGTTTATGGAATTCACCCCTCCACTTT. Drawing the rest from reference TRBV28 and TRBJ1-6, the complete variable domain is DVKVTQSSRYLVKRTGEKVFLECVQDMDHENMFWYRQDPGLGLRLIYFSYDVKMKEKGDIPEGYSVSREKKERFSLILESASTNQTSMYLCASSLWNSPLHFGNGTRLTVT.